The T cell receptor (beta chain) under discussion was sequenced for a study of blood T cells in healthy people across ages. Then a second PCR, running about 6 to 11 cycles, was carried out with a sample-barcoded 5' primer and a J-beta primer mix. TCRdb reanalysed the 5' RACE reads using MiXCR and keeps one entry per CDR3 protein. The sample includes more than 1 million distinct CDR3 sequences, 45% of them seen just once. Every sample had a minimum of 6 million PBMCs isolated. At least 5.5 micrograms of total RNA were extracted per sample. The CDR3 has 15 amino acids. Germline V CDR1 and CDR2: SGHAT, FQNNGV. Trimming took 5 bases from V and 5 from J; bases not matched to a gene: 10.

This clonotype was obtained from a woman aged 55-69 years in good health. The gene calls are TRBV11-2 and TRBJ2-5; 8 nucleotides line up with TRBD1. Source material: blood. DNA for the CDR3: TGTGCCAGCAGCCAACACGAACAGGGGGACGAGACCCAGTACTTC. Protein sequence: CASSQHEQGDETQYF.